These 30 T cell receptor beta chains originate from one sample sequenced in a study of vaccination effects on CD4 cells after COVID-19. Generated by immunoSEQ multiplex PCR, the TCRdb table keeps only in-frame clones and is missing some. The sample holds 35,000 to 45,000 clones, less than 70% seen once. CD4+ T cells specific for antigen were expanded with viral peptide pools by the ViraFEST assay before sequencing. After less than 11 days in culture, the CD4+ T cells were isolated. Negative nucleocapsid antibody tests before and after vaccination confirmed no previous SARS-CoV-2 infection. These receptors' antigens are unknown. The material was CD4+ T cells from PBMCs cultured with HCoV-OC43 spike peptides, obtained before COVID-19 vaccination. This sample's subset: HCoV-OC43 spike overlapping peptide pool stimulation. All receptors derive from a human donor who received a COVID-19 vaccine.

The V gene is TRBV10-2, the J gene TRBJ2-5; TRBD1 aligns across 11 bases. CDR1 is WSHSY and CDR2 is SAAADI in the germline V gene. The junction had 4 bases not matched to a gene; V was cut back by 3 bases and J by 4 bases. The CDR3 consists of 15 residues. CDR3 in DNA: TGCGCCAGCAGTGAATCCGGGACAGGGGGAGAGACCCAGTACTTC. Translation: CASSESGTGGETQYF.

The rearrangement uses TRBV11-2 and TRBJ2-7, with 10 bases that match TRBD1. The CDR3 length is 17 residues. The V segment lost 0 bases and the J segment 9 bases; nucleotides outside the gene matches: 14. Germline V gene sequence: CDR1 SGHAT, CDR2 FQNNGV. This CDR3 is CASSLDPGQGGRGGQYF. CDR3 in DNA: TGTGCCAGCAGCTTAGATCCCGGACAGGGGGGACGAGGTGGGCAGTACTTC.

This clone appeared a few times. The rearrangement joins TRBV5-1 to TRBJ1-2; D might be TRBD1 (6 bases). Trimming shortened V by 5 bases and J by 6 bases, and 17 bases separated the two germline ends. The CDR3 is 14 residues long. Germline-derived CDR1 and CDR2 are SGHRS and YFSETQ. CDR3 sequence: CASSNPGGANGYTF. CDR3 coding DNA: TGCGCCAGCAGTAATCCGGGGGGGGCTAATGGCTACACCTTC.

J is TRBJ1-1 and V is TRBV29-1; 8 bases match TRBD1. CDR3 length: 13 amino acids. The ends lost 7 bases at V and 0 bases at J; junction bases unmatched: 4. Germline loops: CDR1 SQVTM, CDR2 ANQGSEA. The DNA of the CDR3 is TGCAGCGCTGACAGGGGAATGAACACTGAAGCTTTCTTT. Translated, it gives CSADRGMNTEAFF.

The chain links TRBV3-1 (or the pseudogene TRBV3-2) to TRBJ2-5; 14 positions match TRBD2. Germline V gives CDR1 LGHDT, CDR2 YNNKEL (reference sequence). CDR3 size: 16 residues. V shed 4 bases, J shed 4 bases, and the junction held 5 bases outside the gene matches. The CDR3 DNA is TGTGCCAGCAGCCTGGGACTAGCGGGGGAAGGAGAGACCCAGTACTTC. Protein product: CASSLGLAGEGETQYF.

This clone has a handful of counts. The chain employs TRBV13 and TRBJ1-5; 7 bases are a match to TRBD1. Germline V gives CDR1 PRHDT, CDR2 FYEKMQ (reference sequence). The CDR3 totals 17 residues. V trimming: 5 bases; J trimming: 0 bases; junction bases outside the gene matches: 10. CDR3: CASSRSGQSLSNQPQHF. The CDR3 nucleotides read TGTGCCAGCAGCCGGTCGGGACAGTCGCTTAGCAATCAGCCCCAGCATTTT. Looking up the rest from reference TRBV13 and TRBJ1-5 gives the full variable domain: AAGVIQSPRHLIKEKRETATLKCYPIPRHDTVYWYQQGPGQDPQFLISFYEKMQSDKGSIPDRFSAQQFSDYHSELNMSSLELGDSALYFCASSRSGQSLSNQPQHFGDGTRLSIL.

J is TRBJ2-1 and V is TRBV6-5, with D perhaps assigned TRBD1 or TRBD2 (5 bases each). The germline CDR1 and CDR2 sequences are MNHEY and SVGAGI. Deletions cut 1 base from V and 12 bases from J, with 13 bases between. This CDR3 comprises 13 residues. CDR3 DNA sequence: TGTGCCAGCAGTTACTTGGGACCTCAGGGGCAGTTCTTC. This sequence encodes CASSYLGPQGQFF.

In nucleotides, the CDR3 is TGTGCCAGCTCACCGCAGGGGGCGGGCACAGATACGCAGTATTTT. The encoded protein is CASSPQGAGTDTQYF. The chain joins TRBV18 to TRBJ2-3; 8 bases agree with TRBD1. The CDR3 covers 15 residues. V dropped 3 bases and J dropped 1; count of bases not matched to a gene: 3. Germline V gene lookup returns CDR1 KGHSH and CDR2 LQKENI.

This chain joins TRBV12-5 and TRBJ2-7; 7 bases match TRBD1. V shed 4 bases and J 2 bases; nucleotides not matched to a gene: 8. The CDR3 length is 15 residues. Germline CDR1 LGHNT, CDR2 FRNRAP. The CDR3 is CASGSRTGFPYEQYF. The CDR3 nucleotides read TGTGCTAGTGGTTCAAGGACAGGTTTTCCCTACGAGCAGTACTTC. Drawing the rest from reference TRBV12-5 and TRBJ2-7, the complete variable domain is DARVTQTPRHKVTEMGQEVTMRCQPILGHNTVFWYRQTMMQGLELLAYFRNRAPLDDSGMPKDRFSAEMPDATLATLKIQPSEPRDSAVYFCASGSRTGFPYEQYFGPGTRLTVT.

DNA of the CDR3: TGCGCCAGCAGGGTCAGGACTAGCGGGGGGACGCCAGAGACCCAGTACTTC. This codes for CASRVRTSGGTPETQYF. The chain couples TRBV5-1 to TRBJ2-5; 14 bases are shared with TRBD2. With V trimmed by 5 bases and J by 4 bases, 10 bases remained unmatched. Germline V gene data show CDR1 as SGHRS and CDR2 as YFSETQ. The CDR3 has 17 residues.

This rearrangement joins TRBV20-1 to TRBJ2-3; 7 nucleotides align to TRBD2. The CDR3 consists of 10 residues. CDR1 DFQATT and CDR2 SNEGSKA come from the germline V gene (reference sequence). J was trimmed by 6 bases and V by 6 bases; bases with no gene match: 0. The CDR3 loop reads CSAGGDTQYF. CDR3 DNA: TGCAGTGCCGGGGGGGATACGCAGTATTTT.

The chain carries TRBV18 and TRBJ1-1; D might be TRBD1 (6 bases). The CDR3 is 14 residues long. Per germline, CDR1 KGHSH and CDR2 LQKENI. V lost 4 bases and J lost 0, with 9 bases in between. CDR3 sequence (DNA): TGTGCCAGCTCACTTTCAGGGGTGAACACTGAAGCTTTCTTT. Its protein is CASSLSGVNTEAFF.

This clone appeared a single time. This chain connects TRBV7-9 to TRBJ1-2; 8 positions match TRBD1. J was trimmed by 7 bases and V by 5 bases; bases with no gene match: 15. The CDR3 length is 16 residues. Germline-derived CDR1 and CDR2 are SEHNR and FQNEAQ (reference sequence). In nucleotides, the CDR3 is TGTGCCAGCAGCGCGACCCTGGGTACAGGGGGGAGTGGCTACACCTTC. Protein product: CASSATLGTGGSGYTF. The variable domain in full, with the rest retrieved from reference TRBV7-9 and TRBJ1-2, is DTGVSQNPRHKITKRGQNVTFRCDPISEHNRLYWYRQTLGQGPEFLTYFQNEAQLEKSRLLSDRFSAERPKGSFSTLEIQRTEQGDSAMYLCASSATLGTGGSGYTFGSGTRLTVV.

CDR3 amino acids: CASRAAIVHEQFF. In nucleotides, the CDR3 is TGTGCCAGCAGGGCGGCGATTGTCCATGAGCAGTTCTTC. The V gene is TRBV6-5, the J gene TRBJ2-1; D is undetermined. The CDR3 covers 13 residues. CDR1 is MNHEY, CDR2 SVGAGI, per germline. Trimming stripped 6 bases from V and 8 bases from J, with 14 bases between.

The chain recombines TRBV19 with TRBJ1-2, with TRBD1 matching 8 bases. V gave up 3 bases and J gave up 4 bases; unmatched junction bases: 7. The length of the CDR3 is 15 residues. Germline V gene sequence: CDR1 LNHDA, CDR2 SQIVND (reference sequence). The CDR3 is CASSIPDRVGYGYTF. The CDR3, as DNA: TGTGCCAGTAGTATCCCGGACAGGGTTGGCTATGGCTACACCTTC. Complete variable domain (other parts from reference TRBV19 and TRBJ1-2): DGGITQSPKYLFRKEGQNVTLSCEQNLNHDAMYWYRQDPGQGLRLIYYSQIVNDFQKGDIAEGYSVSREKKESFPLTVTSAQKNPTAFYLCASSIPDRVGYGYTFGSGTRLTVV.

The chain employs TRBV19 and TRBJ1-5; a weak D match, TRBD1 (5 bases). Trimming cost V 3 bases and J 4 bases, with 10 bases left between them. The germline V gene encodes CDR1 LNHDA and CDR2 SQIVND (reference sequence). This CDR3 has 14 amino acids. The CDR3 coding sequence is TGTGCCAGTAGTATTACTCAGGGAAATCAGCCCCAGCATTTT. Protein product: CASSITQGNQPQHF.

V is TRBV14 and J is TRBJ2-7; no definite D call. Germline CDR1 SGHDN, CDR2 FVKESK. The V end lost 1 base, the J end lost 1 base, and 11 bases lay between the germline ends. The CDR3 runs 15 residues. The CDR3 sequence: CASSQGKGWSYEQYF. The CDR3 DNA follows: TGTGCCAGCAGCCAAGGAAAGGGTTGGTCCTACGAGCAGTACTTC.

The CDR3 nucleotides are TGCGCCAGCAGCTTGCGGACAGGGAAAGAGACCCAGTACTTC. This gives the protein CASSLRTGKETQYF. The rearrangement uses TRBV5-1 and TRBJ2-5, with 8 bases matching TRBD1. Unmatched junction bases numbered 2, after V lost 1 base and J lost 3 bases. Germline-derived CDR1 and CDR2 are SGHRS and YFSETQ. The CDR3 has 14 residues.

This chain joins TRBV5-4 and TRBJ2-1; 10 bases fit TRBD2. The CDR3 covers 16 residues. J gave up 5 bases and V 4 bases, and 9 bases lay outside the gene matches. Germline V gene sequence: CDR1 SGHNT, CDR2 YYREEE (reference sequence). The CDR3 protein is CASSPFSGGGNNEQFF. The CDR3 bases are TGTGCCAGCAGCCCCTTCAGCGGGGGGGGAAACAATGAGCAGTTCTTC.

The CDR3 region has the DNA TGCAGCGTAAACGACAGGGGAGAAGCTTTCTTT. The encoded protein is CSVNDRGEAFF. This rearrangement joins TRBV29-1 to TRBJ1-1; 8 bases align to TRBD1. CDR1 is SQVTM and CDR2 is ANQGSEA in the germline V gene. V shed 6 bases, J shed 8 bases, and the junction held 5 bases outside the gene matches. The CDR3 runs 11 residues.

V usage is TRBV7-2 and J usage is TRBJ1-2; D possibly corresponds to TRBD1 (6 bases). Germline values: CDR1 SGHTA, CDR2 FQGNSA. V was trimmed by 6 bases and J by 1 base, leaving 18 bases between them. The CDR3 covers 16 residues. The CDR3 sequence: CASSTGSRGYNYGYTF. Here the CDR3 DNA reads TGTGCCAGCAGTACCGGGTCCAGGGGTTATAACTATGGCTACACCTTC.

The chain has TRBV27 and TRBJ1-1; 10 positions match TRBD1. CDR1 and CDR2 (germline): MNHEY, SMNVEV (reference sequence). After removal of 0 bases from V and 2 bases from J, the junction contained 6 bases not matched to a gene. The CDR3 is made up of 17 amino acids. CDR3 in amino acids: CASSLSTGGTVNTEAFF. CDR3 nucleotides: TGTGCCAGCAGTTTATCGACAGGGGGCACGGTAAACACTGAAGCTTTCTTT.

The chain combines TRBV11-2 with TRBJ1-2; no firm D call. The CDR3 runs 17 residues. Trimming took 1 base from V and 8 from J, leaving 23 bases between them. CDR1 and CDR2 from the germline V gene are SGHAT and FQNNGV. The CDR3 loop is CASSLGLGPNPVAGYTF. Here the CDR3 DNA reads TGTGCCAGCAGCTTAGGTTTAGGACCTAACCCGGTGGCGGGCTACACCTTC.

A remark on this clone: Other DNA sequences in this specimen translate into the identical CDR3. V and J are TRBV18 and TRBJ2-3; D is unclear. This CDR3 spans 13 amino acids. The V gene's germline CDR1 is KGHSH and CDR2 LQKENI. The V and J ends lost 3 bases and 5 bases respectively, with 9 bases between them. The CDR3 reads CASSPTNGDTQYF. For the CDR3, the DNA is TGTGCCAGCTCACCCACAAACGGAGATACGCAGTATTTT.

In its sample, this clone was seen once. The V and J genes are TRBV6-5 and TRBJ1-6, with D unclear. The V gene's germline CDR1 is MNHEY and CDR2 SVGAGI. V gave up 2 bases and J gave up 10 bases, with 6 bases separating them. The CDR3 is made up of 12 amino acids. The CDR3 sequence is CASSYPESPLHF. The DNA of the CDR3 is TGTGCCAGCAGTTACCCGGAGTCACCCCTCCACTTT.

Judged by abundance, this clone is medium-sized (0.01 to 0.1%). Other DNA variants within this sample encode the same CDR3. This sequence joins TRBV10-3 and TRBJ1-1, with 7 bases lining up with TRBD1. The CDR3 runs 15 residues. Germline loops: CDR1 ENHRY, CDR2 SYGVKD. Trimming removed 0 bases from V and 1 base from J; junction bases left unmatched: 2. The CDR3 DNA reads TGTGCCATCAGTGAGTCGGGGACAGCGAACACTGAAGCTTTCTTT. Amino acids: CAISESGTANTEAFF.

The chain has TRBV5-4 and TRBJ1-2; D gene uncertain. Germline CDR1 reads SGHNT; CDR2 reads YYREEE (reference sequence). Trimming left V 0 bases short and J 4 bases short, with 7 bases between. CDR3 length: 13 amino acids. In nucleotides, the CDR3 is TGTGCCAGCAGCTTGGCCGGGAGCTATGGCTACACCTTC. It codes for CASSLAGSYGYTF.

The chain uses TRBV6-5 and TRBJ1-1; 8 positions agree with TRBD1. Germline V gene lookup returns CDR1 MNHEY and CDR2 SVGAGI. CDR3 size: 12 residues. V lost 6 bases and J lost 11; bases outside the gene matches: 8. The CDR3, as DNA: TGTGCCAGCAGCCGGACAGGGCAGGAGGCTTTCTTT. Translated, it gives CASSRTGQEAFF.

CDR3 bases: TGCGCCAGCAGCTTACCTACAGGGAGAGATTCCTACAATGAGCAGTTCTTC. As protein: CASSLPTGRDSYNEQFF. The rearrangement joins TRBV5-1 to TRBJ2-1; weak D call: TRBD1 (6 bases). Germline V gene data show CDR1 as SGHRS and CDR2 as YFSETQ. This CDR3 has 17 amino acids. The ends were cut back, 2 bases at V and 1 base at J, with 16 bases in the middle. The complete variable domain, with remaining parts taken from reference TRBV5-1 and TRBJ2-1, reads KAGVTQTPRYLIKTRGQQVTLSCSPISGHRSVSWYQQTPGQGLQFLFEYFSETQRNKGNFPGRFSGRQFSNSRSEMNVSTLELGDSALYLCASSLPTGRDSYNEQFFGPGTRLTVL.

The V call is TRBV5-1, the J call TRBJ2-3; 9 bases line up with TRBD2. The V gene's germline CDR1 is SGHRS and CDR2 YFSETQ. The CDR3 extends over 17 amino acids. V dropped 6 bases and J dropped 1; count of bases not matched to a gene: 12. The CDR3 sequence is CASTPGDQRGGTDTQYF. DNA of the CDR3: TGCGCCAGCACCCCAGGGGACCAGCGGGGGGGCACAGATACGCAGTATTTT.